A single T cell receptor beta chain is shown here with its context. CDR3 length: 16 amino acids. Losses at the gene ends were 5 bases for V and 2 bases for J; bases not matched to a gene: 10. The sample comes from a study of blood T cells in healthy people across ages. For the second PCR, which ran for about 7 to 11 cycles, a sample-barcoded 5' primer and a J-beta primer mix were used. The authors tagged each cDNA molecule using a template-switch adaptor with 12 random nucleotides. TCRdb reanalysed the 5' RACE reads using MiXCR and keeps one entry per CDR3 protein. The table has approximately 1.5 million distinct CDR3 sequences, 35% to 45% seen once.

The chain couples TRBV12-3 or TRBV12-4 to TRBJ2-3; 7 bases line up with TRBD2. The clonotype was recovered from a woman between 18 and 30 years old in good health. Sequenced input: blood. In nucleotides, the CDR3 is TGTGCCAGCAGTCCTGCGGCGGGGAGGGACACAGATACGCAGTATTTT. Translation gives CASSPAAGRDTDTQYF.